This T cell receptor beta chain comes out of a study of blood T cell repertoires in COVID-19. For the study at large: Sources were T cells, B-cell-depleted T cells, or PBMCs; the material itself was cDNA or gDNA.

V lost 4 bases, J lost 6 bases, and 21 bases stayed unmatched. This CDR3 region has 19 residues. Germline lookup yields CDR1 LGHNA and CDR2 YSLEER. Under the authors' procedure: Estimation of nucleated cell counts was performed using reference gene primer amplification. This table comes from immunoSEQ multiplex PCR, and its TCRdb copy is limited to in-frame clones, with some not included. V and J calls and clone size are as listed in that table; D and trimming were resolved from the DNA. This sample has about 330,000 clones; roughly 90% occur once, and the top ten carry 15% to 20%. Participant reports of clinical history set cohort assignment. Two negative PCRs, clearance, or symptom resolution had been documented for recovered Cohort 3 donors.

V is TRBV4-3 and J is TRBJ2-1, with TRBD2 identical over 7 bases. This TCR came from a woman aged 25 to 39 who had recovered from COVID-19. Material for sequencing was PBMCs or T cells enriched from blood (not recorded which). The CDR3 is CASSPKRGLDLGGGNEQFF. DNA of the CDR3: TGCGCCAGCAGCCCGAAAAGAGGGCTAGATTTGGGCGGGGGCAATGAGCAGTTCTTC.